This T cell receptor (beta chain) was documented in a study of T-cell reconstitution after alpha-beta-depleted transplantation in children. Preparation of the TCRbeta library used unique molecular identifiers. TCRdb independently ran MiXCR on the PCR reads; one entry per CDR3 protein. Of hundreds of thousands of distinct CDR3 sequences listed, more than 20% are singletons. V lost 6 bases to trimming and J lost 1 base, with 12 bases between them. Per the germline V gene, CDR1 is SQVTM and CDR2 is ANQGSEA. CDR3 length: 13 residues. The sample consisted of PBMCs, mostly from graft donor cells, taken 360 days after TCRalphabeta/CD19-depleted stem cell transplant. This sequence originates from a boy under two years old who had a stem cell transplant for acute myeloid leukemia, so the T cells may come from the graft donor. The J gene is TRBJ1-1, the V gene TRBV29-1; no clear D gene. CDR3 sequence reads: CSVRTAPNTEAFF. CDR3 sequence (DNA): TGCAGCGTGCGGACTGCCCCGAACACTGAAGCTTTCTTT.